This TCR beta chain was sequenced in a study of T cells after yellow fever vaccination (dated by TCRdb to between 2019 and 2020). Background on the whole study: Libraries from fractions with low cell numbers were prepared with the SMART-Seq v4 Ultra Low Input RNA kit. Blood samples were taken at several timepoints before and after primary and secondary immunization, and bulk PBMC replicates and cell subsets were isolated. To follow T-cell clones before and after primary and booster YFV17D yellow fever vaccination, bulk TCR alpha and beta repertoires were sequenced over time. Two healthy male donors, one aged 18 to 30 and one aged 30 to 40 years, made up the cohort. Broad study findings and their caveats: Only a couple of donors were included in the study, so the extent to which the findings can be generalized is limited. A small share of clonotypes was detected in both CD4 and CD8 compartments, with the overlap likely arising from convergent recombination. FACS-sorted repertoires could contain abundant contaminating clonotypes from the bulk population, so computational filtering was required. Most clones expanded after primary vaccination (96% of CD4 and approximately 86% of CD8) were re-detected after the booster, suggesting that broad memory maintenance occurred. Compared with the primary T-cell response, the secondary T-cell response was faster but weaker, reaching its peak on day 5 rather than on day 15.

Taken from cysteine to phenylalanine, the CDR3 has 14 residues. The DNA shown is the 42-base CDR3, in frame from base 1. Trimming takes 3 bases from V and 7 bases from J, and the germline ends sit 13 bases apart. Sequencer: Illumina NovaSeq 6000. Synthesis of TCR cDNA relied on 5'RACE template switching, a step that introduced a universal primer site along with unique molecular identifiers. Priming for cDNA synthesis came from both the TCR alpha and TCR beta constant segments. Library amplification used two PCR steps, and the second PCR step added sample barcodes and sequencing adapters. Sequencing of libraries was done on Illumina HiSeq 2500 (2x100 bp) or NovaSeq (2x150 bp). The original methods were these. Demultiplexing of reads and collapsing into UMI consensus sequences were performed with MIGEC, and V(D)J alignment was carried out with MiXCR. Vaccine-responding clonotypes were identified with edgeR using replicate PBMC samples, with FDR below 0.01 and a log2 fold change above 5 up to day 15 being required. Each bulk clonotype was labeled CD4 or CD8 based on which sequenced repertoire, CD4 or CD8, contained the clonotype at higher abundance. Through fastp at Q25 and MiXCR, TCRdb rebuilt clones from the public reads, retaining in-frame beta chains. Identical CDR3 proteins give one entry, which carries the most common genes and DNA. TCRdb, rather than the study authors, made the V and J calls. The sample has under 500,000 distinct CDR3 sequences on record, over 15% of them singletons. The ten largest clonotypes hold roughly a sixth of the sample.

Read against the paper, the sample's treatment or condition label means: live attenuated yellow fever vaccine strain. Two biological replicates of bulk PBMCs were collected at each blood-draw timepoint. PBMCs were isolated from peripheral blood using a standard Ficoll-Paque protocol. RNA was extracted with TriZol from bulk PBMCs, CD4 and CD8 fractions, and dextramer-positive and dextramer-negative fractions. In the case of this clonotype: Its antigen remains unidentified. It has no much larger one-base neighbor in the sample; base qualities were not kept.

The receptor chain draws on TRBV12-3 or TRBV12-4 and TRBJ2-4; the D gene remains uncertain. The specimen was PBMCs, collected before the yellow fever booster vaccination. The clonotype was recovered from a man aged 18 to 30 who received the YFV17D yellow fever vaccine. The CDR3 protein: CASSFRNVANIQYF. The DNA sequence is as follows: TGTGCCAGCAGTTTTAGGAATGTGGCGAACATTCAGTACTTC.